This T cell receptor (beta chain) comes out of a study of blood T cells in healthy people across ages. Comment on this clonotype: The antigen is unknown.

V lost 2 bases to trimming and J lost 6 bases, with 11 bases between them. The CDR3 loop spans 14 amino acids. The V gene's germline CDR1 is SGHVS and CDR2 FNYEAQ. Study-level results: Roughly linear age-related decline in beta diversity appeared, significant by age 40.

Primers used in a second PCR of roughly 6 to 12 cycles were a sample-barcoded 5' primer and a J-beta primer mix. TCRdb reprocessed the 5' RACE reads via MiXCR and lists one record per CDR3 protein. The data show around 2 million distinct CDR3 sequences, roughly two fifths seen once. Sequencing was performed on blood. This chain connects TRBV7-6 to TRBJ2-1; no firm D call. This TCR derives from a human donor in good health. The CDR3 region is CASSLPWRTNEQFF. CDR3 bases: TGTGCCAGCAGCTTACCGTGGCGGACCAATGAGCAGTTCTTC.